Below, one T cell receptor beta chain is given with its context. Its antigen is unknown. Base-call qualities are not available, and no considerably larger clone is one nucleotide away. CDR1 MNHEY and CDR2 SMNVEV are derived from the germline V gene (reference sequence). Deletion took 5 bases off V and 11 bases off J, with a span of 24 bases between the germline ends. From cysteine to phenylalanine, the CDR3 is 15 amino acids long. The sequence is cut down to CDR3 DNA, 45 bases in frame from base 1. Using the deep immunoSEQ assay, TCR CDR3 regions were amplified from genomic DNA by multiplex PCR. Extracted genomic DNA from each cell subset was distributed evenly across all wells of several immunoSEQ 96-well plates, and each plate was treated as a replicate. For sorted subsets, about 200 ng genomic DNA, equal to tens of thousands of T cell genomes, was loaded into each replicate PCR. Purified libraries were quantified with a Qubit 3.0 fluorometer, sized on a Bioanalyzer 2100, and re-quantified with the KAPA Library Quantification kit. Each immunoSEQ 96-well plate was sequenced on its own single-read 150-cycle Illumina NextSeq 550 flow cell. The study's own analysis went as follows. Because the immunoSEQ output held only junctional sequences and lacked quality scores, the filtering could not match the filtering applied to full-length reads. To assign V/J genes and CDR3, sequences were annotated against IMGT germline references using PyIR, a Python wrapper for IgBLAST v1.9. Any read was removed if the V/J assignment was weak (E-value above 1e-6), the CDR3 was missing, or the read contained stop codons, out-of-frame junctions, or ambiguous translated residues. V3J clonotypes were defined by identical inferred V gene, J gene, and CDR3 amino acid sequence. Percentage overlap between repertoires was computed as shared unique clonotypes divided by the size of the smaller repertoire. RTK rarefaction, the Chao1 estimator, and Recon v2.1 estimates of unobserved clonotypes were used to assess repertoire richness. OLGA was used to compute generation probabilities for all TCRbeta clonotypes that the gDNA method yielded from a handful of donors. TCRdb mirrors the immuneACCESS table, restricted to in-frame sequences. Some clones are absent from its copies; in checked studies, under half trace to an unresolved V gene, and the reason for the others is unknown. That table supplies the V and J calls and clone size; D and trimming were determined from the DNA. Counted in this sample were 2 million to 3 million clones; roughly 93% of them appeared once. 0.35% to 0.45% of the sample comes from the top ten.

These data are taken from a study of shared clonotypes between healthy human individuals (dated by TCRdb to the early 2020s). Looking at the study overall: The cohort included a few men and a couple of women between 18 and 49 years of age. For each donor, three plates each were used for CD4 naive and CD4 memory, two plates were used for CD8 naive, and one plate was used for CD8 memory. Each donor's leukapheresis produced roughly between roughly 0.9 and 8.9 billion PBMCs. To estimate repertoire size and how much clonotype sharing occurs between individuals, the study deeply sequenced the blood TCR repertoires of several healthy adults. Libraries were prepared and TCR repertoires were sequenced by different laboratories using diverse techniques, in order to increase sequencing depth and limit assay-specific biases.

General study outcomes and caveats: Higher generation probabilities were observed for clonotypes shared by all four sorted-subset donors than for non-shared clonotypes. Sampling was restricted to blood, and TCR repertoires in tissue are likely to differ from TCR repertoires in blood. Naive subsets generally had larger estimated clonotype richness than memory subsets did. Based on pairwise subsampling, the degree of clonotype sharing among donors was expected to be affected by sequencing depth. Rarefaction of sorted-subset datasets indicated incomplete sequencing despite the large sequencing depth. Across a handful of donors, roughly 5.4% of naive CD4, 3% to 3.5% of naive CD8, about 2.3% of memory CD4, and roughly 0.41% of memory CD8 clonotypes were shared. Because the study included only a small number of donors, the genetic and exposure-history diversity represented was limited.

Donors were healthy HIV-negative adults with no recently reported acute infections or vaccinations. Only Caucasian adults living in Nashville, Tennessee, USA were represented among the donors. CD4+ T cells were enriched by magnetic negative selection, after which naive cells were positively selected on CD45RA and the negative fraction was taken as the memory subset. Blood was obtained by leukapheresis, after which PBMCs were separated by Ficoll-Histopaque density gradient centrifugation and cryopreserved in liquid nitrogen vapor phase. Analytical flow cytometry was used to check the purity and quantity of each magnetically sorted T cell population. Genomic DNA was isolated from every sorted fraction and measured by UV absorbance on a Nanodrop 2000c.

Sequencing input: naive CD4+ T cells from PBMCs. The meaning of the sample's cell subset or site label: CD45RA+ positively selected. The rearrangement joined TRBV27 to TRBJ2-5; the D segment may tentatively be TRBD1 or TRBD2, each giving 6 matched bases. This receptor was identified in a man aged 18 to 30 in good health. Some clones in this sample may be carry-over from other donors' samples. The DNA sequence is TGTGCCAGCAGTCGCCGCCTAGCGTTCGAGGGGGAGCAGTACTTC. It translates as CASSRRLAFEGEQYF.